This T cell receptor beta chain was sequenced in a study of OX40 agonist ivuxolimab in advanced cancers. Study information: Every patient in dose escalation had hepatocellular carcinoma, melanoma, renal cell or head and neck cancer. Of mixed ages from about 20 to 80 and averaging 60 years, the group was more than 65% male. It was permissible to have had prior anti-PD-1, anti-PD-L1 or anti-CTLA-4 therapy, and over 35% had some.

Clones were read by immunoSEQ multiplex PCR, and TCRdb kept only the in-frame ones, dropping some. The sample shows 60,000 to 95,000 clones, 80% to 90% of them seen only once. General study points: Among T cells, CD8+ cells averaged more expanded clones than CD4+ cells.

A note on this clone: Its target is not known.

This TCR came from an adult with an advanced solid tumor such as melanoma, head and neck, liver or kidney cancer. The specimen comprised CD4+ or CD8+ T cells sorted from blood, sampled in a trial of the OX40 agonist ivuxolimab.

Written as DNA, the CDR3 is TGCGCCAGCAGCTTTCAAGCGGGAGTAGAGGAGACCCAGTACTTC. Its protein product is CASSFQAGVEETQYF. V and J are TRBV5-1 and TRBJ2-5, with 8 bases that match TRBD2. CDR3 length: 15 residues. Germline CDR1 is SGHRS and CDR2 is YFSETQ. V was pared by 2 bases and J by 5 bases, with 8 bases of the junction left unmatched.